Included here is one T cell receptor (beta chain) sequence, with context. Its antigen is not yet known. No base quality information exists; no much larger clone differs at one position. The sample comes from a study of blood T cell repertoires in COVID-19 (dated by TCRdb to the early 2020s). Turning to the overall study: Samples covering the acute and convalescent phases of COVID-19 were provided by collaborators in the United States, Italy and Spain. The material from the prospective study consisted of cDNA or gDNA derived from T cells, B-cell-depleted T cells, or PBMCs. Deeply sampled blood TCRbeta repertoires from subjects exposed to, actively infected with, or recovered from COVID-19 were included in the dataset. The repertoires were released in a freely available public database intended as a resource for research on the immune response to SARS-CoV-2. Samples came from the ongoing ImmuneRACE study (first 160 participants) plus 1,254 subjects from 6 global collaborators. The sample metadata nearly always contained a de-identified subject ID, COVID-19 status, age in years and sex. Where HLA class I and class II types were available, the types were taken from metadata supplied by the sample provider, not from assay-based typing.

Collaborating institutions collected whole blood in K2EDTA tubes following their own protocols. For TCRbeta analysis, collaborator samples were shipped as frozen whole blood, as isolated PBMCs, or as DNA extracted from either sample type. What the study reported, not specific to this receptor: How much clinical and demographic metadata was included differed by source and by participant, and the metadata was provided uncurated.

The germline V gene (reference sequence) specifies LNHDA as CDR1 and SQIVND as CDR2. The CDR3, from cysteine to phenylalanine, totals 18 residues. Solely the CDR3 DNA is kept, with 54 bases framed from the first base. Here V drops 0 bases and J drops 7 bases, and the junction holds 11 bases not matched to any gene. TCRbeta CDR3 regions were amplified from genomic DNA using the immunoSEQ Assay, a bias-controlled multiplex PCR. Under the source paper's analysis protocol: Nucleated cell counts per sample were estimated from amplification of reference gene primers within the assay. To quantify the absolute abundance of each unique TCRbeta CDR3 rearrangement, sequence reads were collapsed and filtered. For each sample, productive Simpson clonality was calculated by taking the square root of Simpson's diversity index across productive rearrangements. Not all clones reach the TCRdb copy of this immuneACCESS table, which keeps in-frame sequences only. Checked studies attribute under half of the gap to unresolved V genes and leave the rest unexplained. That table furnishes V, J and clone size, whereas the DNA furnished D and trimming. The table for this sample lists some 230,000 clones; 84% of them were counted only once. The top ten clonotypes cover about 2.3% of the sample.

Sequencing input: peripheral blood. The clonotype was recovered from a woman aged 60 to 75 with acute or convalescent COVID-19. The chain joins TRBV19 to TRBJ2-2; 10 bases in the middle match TRBD1. The CDR3 sequence is CASSIDSGQGGLGGELFF. The nucleotides are TGTGCCAGTAGTATAGATTCAGGACAGGGGGGACTCGGCGGGGAGCTGTTTTTT. The reference TRBV19 and TRBJ2-2 proteins fill in what lies around the CDR3, so the full variable domain reads DGGITQSPKYLFRKEGQNVTLSCEQNLNHDAMYWYRQDPGQGLRLIYYSQIVNDFQKGDIAEGYSVSREKKESFPLTVTSAQKNPTAFYLCASSIDSGQGGLGGELFFGEGSRLTVL.